This T cell receptor beta chain originates from a study of cytomegalovirus exposure and HLA in healthy donors. Overall study findings and caveats: Cytomegalovirus status was reportedly diagnosed by the classifier with high sensitivity and specificity.

This CDR3 contains 15 residues. V gave up 1 base and J gave up 10 bases, with 20 bases separating them. The V gene's germline CDR1 is SGHTA and CDR2 FQGNSA. TCRdb's copy holds only in-frame clones and misses some; the assay was immunoSEQ multiplex PCR. The sample includes more than 110,000 clones, roughly 81% of them seen just once. Points on this clone: What it binds is unknown.

The chain recombines TRBV7-2 with TRBJ2-7; D might be TRBD2 (7 bases). The sequence was obtained from a woman between 25 and 40 years old in good health and CMV-seronegative. The sample comprised PBMCs. CDR3 DNA sequence: TGTGCCAGCAGCTTAGGGGGGGGCCCCTCGGATTCCCAGTACTTC. Translating it yields CASSLGGGPSDSQYF. Supplemented by reference TRBV7-2 and TRBJ2-7, the full variable domain reads GAGVSQSPSNKVTEKGKDVELRCDPISGHTALYWYRQSLGQGLEFLIYFQGNSAPDKSGLPSDRFSAERTGGSVSTLTIQRTQQEDSAVYLCASSLGGGPSDSQYFGPGTRLTVT.